This entry concerns a single T cell receptor beta chain. Its antigen is not identified. Profiling relied on immunoSEQ multiplex PCR, and the TCRdb table lists in-frame clones only, not all of them. The data show 2 million to 3 million clones, with over 85% seen just once and more than 0.35% held by the top ten. This specimen belongs to a study of shared clonotypes between healthy human individuals. Study-wide findings and caveats: Incomplete sequencing of sorted subsets was indicated by rarefaction despite large depth. All-four-donor shared clonotypes had higher generation probabilities than non-shared clonotypes did. It was observed that 4% to 6% of naive CD4 clonotypes were shared across a few donors.

All the donors were Caucasian adults who lived in Nashville, Tennessee. Looked up from germline, CDR1 is SGHRS and CDR2 is YFSETQ. The CDR3 runs 16 residues. V lost 4 bases, J lost 2 bases, and 7 bases stayed unmatched. The material sequenced was naive CD4+ T cells from PBMCs. Subset indicated: CD45RA+ positively selected. The chain joins TRBV5-1 to TRBJ2-3; 10 nucleotides agree with TRBD2. The TCR originated in a young man in good health. Some clones in this sample may be carry-over from other donors' samples. The CDR3 region has the DNA TGCGCCAGCAGCCCACGAGCGGGAGGGACCACAGATACGCAGTATTTT. Translation gives CASSPRAGGTTDTQYF.